This T cell receptor (beta chain) was retrieved from a study of T cell repertoires in cytomegalovirus infection. Study information: Indications came from public TCR beta signatures; they pointed to CMV infection and to a matching HLA type. Study-level results: There were HLA-C-restricted CMV-specific TCR beta clonotypes dominating the ex vivo response.

As to this clonotype: What it recognizes is unknown.

The germline gives CDR1 SGHVS, CDR2 FNYEAQ. This CDR3 has 18 amino acids. J lost 5 bases, V lost 5 bases, and 17 bases had no gene match. TCRdb reprocessed the reads with MiXCR, giving one entry per CDR3 protein. The sample yields about 530,000 distinct CDR3 sequences, 26% seen once. The sequence was obtained from a human donor in good health (CMV status not recorded). Some clones in this sample may be carry-over from other donors' samples. The V call is TRBV7-6, the J call TRBJ2-2; 7 bases are a match to TRBD2. The sequencing input was PBMCs. CDR3 DNA: TGTGCCAGCAGCCCTTTGCGAGTGCAGACTAGCTCTACCGGGGAGCTGTTTTTT. Encoded protein: CASSPLRVQTSSTGELFF.